One and the same sample provided the 2 T cell receptor beta chains below, sequenced in a study of somatic mutations in cytotoxic T cells in rheumatoid arthritis. Only in-frame clones appear in the TCRdb table, and some are missing; sequencing was by immunoSEQ multiplex PCR. The profile shows roughly 20,000 clones, around four fifths of them singletons. Input material: CD8+ T cells sorted from blood. Every receptor here comes from an adult with rheumatoid arthritis.

This sequence joins TRBV7-8 and TRBJ1-5; 7 nucleotides align to TRBD1. J was trimmed by 4 bases and V by 5 bases; bases with no gene match: 20. The CDR3 is 19 amino acids. Germline V gene data show CDR1 as SGHVS and CDR2 as FQNEAQ. Here the CDR3 DNA reads TGTGCCAGCAGCCCCCCCGGTAGGGGGGGGACAGCCAGAAATCAGCCCCAGCATTTT. Translation: CASSPPGRGGTARNQPQHF.

DNA of the CDR3: TGCAGCGTTGATTGGGGTTTCACCGGGGAGCTGTTTTTT. This sequence encodes CSVDWGFTGELFF. This chain connects TRBV29-1 to TRBJ2-2; no definite D call. CDR1 and CDR2 (germline): SQVTM, ANQGSEA. Trimming left V 3 bases short and J 4 bases short, with 9 bases between. The CDR3 is made up of 13 amino acids.